These 5 T cell receptor beta chains share one sample of origin, sequenced in a study of cytomegalovirus exposure and HLA in healthy donors. Using immunoSEQ multiplex PCR, the repertoire was profiled, and TCRdb retains in-frame clones only, with some absent. This sample has a few hundred thousand clones, with 90% found just once. Sequencing was carried out using PBMCs. These receptors came from a woman aged 30 to 39 in good health and CMV-seronegative.

The J gene is TRBJ2-2, the V gene TRBV27, with no clear D. With 3 bases removed from V and 4 bases from J, the gap between germline ends came to 9 bases. The germline gives CDR1 MNHEY, CDR2 SMNVEV (reference sequence). This CDR3 has 14 amino acids. CDR3 bases: TGTGCCAGCAGTTTCGTAGCAGCCACCGGGGAGCTGTTTTTT. This gives the protein CASSFVAATGELFF.

V gene TRBV19 combines with J gene TRBJ1-1; D call uncertain. CDR1 and CDR2 from the germline V gene are LNHDA and SQIVND (reference sequence). With 1 base removed from V and 13 bases from J, the gap between germline ends came to 10 bases. The length of the CDR3 is 11 residues. The CDR3 DNA reads as TGTGCCAGTAGTATAGGAGACAAGGATTTCTTT. It specifies CASSIGDKDFF. The full variable domain, in which reference TRBV19 and TRBJ1-1 provide the parts outside the CDR3, is DGGITQSPKYLFRKEGQNVTLSCEQNLNHDAMYWYRQDPGQGLRLIYYSQIVNDFQKGDIAEGYSVSREKKESFPLTVTSAQKNPTAFYLCASSIGDKDFFGQGTRLTVV.

This clone has only one observation. The rearrangement links TRBV4-3 to TRBJ2-7, with TRBD1 matching over 9 bases. Germline V gives CDR1 LGHNA, CDR2 YSLEER. V was pared by 0 bases and J by 5 bases, with 8 bases of the junction left unmatched. The CDR3 covers 16 residues. This chain's CDR3 is CASSQDWLTGGNEQYF. The CDR3 coding sequence is TGCGCCAGCAGCCAAGATTGGTTGACAGGGGGAAACGAGCAGTACTTC.

V gene TRBV29-1 combines with J gene TRBJ2-2; a possible D gene is TRBD2 (5 bases). CDR1 and CDR2 (germline): SQVTM, ANQGSEA. This CDR3 comprises 15 residues. V gave up 3 bases and J gave up 3 bases, with 14 bases separating them. In nucleotides, the CDR3 is TGCAGCGTTGATCGGAAAGGGCGGGACACCGGGGAGCTGTTTTTT. Translating gives CSVDRKGRDTGELFF.

This clone was found once. V and J are TRBV7-9 and TRBJ2-1; 10 bases are a match to TRBD2. This CDR3 has 16 residues. The junction had 2 bases not matched to a gene; V was cut back by 2 bases and J by 1 base. CDR1 is SEHNR, CDR2 FQNEAQ, per germline (reference sequence). CDR3 bases: TGTGCCAGCAGCTTAAAAGCGGGAGGGTCCTACAATGAGCAGTTCTTC. Its protein product is CASSLKAGGSYNEQFF.